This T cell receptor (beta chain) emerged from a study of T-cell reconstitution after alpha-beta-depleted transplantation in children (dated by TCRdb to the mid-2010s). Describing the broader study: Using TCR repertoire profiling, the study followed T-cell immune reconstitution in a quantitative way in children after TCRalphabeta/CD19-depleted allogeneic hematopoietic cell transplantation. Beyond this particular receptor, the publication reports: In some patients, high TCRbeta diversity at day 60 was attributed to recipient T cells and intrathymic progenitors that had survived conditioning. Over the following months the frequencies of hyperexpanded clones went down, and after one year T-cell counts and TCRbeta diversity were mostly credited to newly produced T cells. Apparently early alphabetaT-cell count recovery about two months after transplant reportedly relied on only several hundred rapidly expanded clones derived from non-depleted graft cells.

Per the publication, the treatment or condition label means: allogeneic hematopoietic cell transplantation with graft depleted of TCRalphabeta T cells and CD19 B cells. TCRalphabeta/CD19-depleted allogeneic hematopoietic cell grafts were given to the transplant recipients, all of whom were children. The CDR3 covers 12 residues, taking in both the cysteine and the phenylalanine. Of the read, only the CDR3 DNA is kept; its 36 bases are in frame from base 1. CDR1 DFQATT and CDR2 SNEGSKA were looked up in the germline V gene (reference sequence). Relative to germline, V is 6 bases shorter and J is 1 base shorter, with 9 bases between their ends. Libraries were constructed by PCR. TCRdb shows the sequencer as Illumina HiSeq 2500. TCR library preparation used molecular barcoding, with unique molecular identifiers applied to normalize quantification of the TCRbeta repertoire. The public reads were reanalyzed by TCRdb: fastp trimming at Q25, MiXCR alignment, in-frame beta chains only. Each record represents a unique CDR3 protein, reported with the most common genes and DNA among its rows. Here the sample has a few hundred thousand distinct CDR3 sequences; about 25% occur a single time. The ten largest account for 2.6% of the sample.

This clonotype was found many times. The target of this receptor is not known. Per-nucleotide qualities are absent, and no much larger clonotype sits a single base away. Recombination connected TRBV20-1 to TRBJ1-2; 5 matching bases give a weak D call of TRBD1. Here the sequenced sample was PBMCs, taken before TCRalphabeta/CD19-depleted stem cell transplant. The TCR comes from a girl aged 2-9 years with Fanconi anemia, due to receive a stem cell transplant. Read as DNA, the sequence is TGCAGTGCATACGACAGTAACTATGGCTACACCTTC. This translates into CSAYDSNYGYTF.